Below are 27 T cell receptor beta chains sequenced from a single sample in a study of identical twins. TCRdb re-called the 5' RACE reads through MiXCR, storing one row per CDR3 protein. The table shows about 890,000 distinct CDR3 sequences, with about 12% occurring only once. These sequences were also reported in another study, on yellow fever vaccine responses in identical twins.

The specimen was PBMCs. The source is a woman aged 18 to 35 in good health.

This clonotype was counted a few times. The V and J genes are TRBV20-1 and TRBJ1-4; 9 bases match TRBD1. After removal of 6 bases from V and 7 bases from J, the junction contained 21 bases not matched to a gene. The CDR3 runs to 18 residues. Germline V gene data show CDR1 as DFQATT and CDR2 as SNEGSKA (reference sequence). CDR3 nucleotide sequence: TGCAGTGCACGAGCAACCGGGACAGGGATGATCCTACGTGAAAAACTGTTTTTT. Amino acids: CSARATGTGMILREKLFF.

This CDR3 is CATSRDLGWASGSLDEQFF. The DNA for the CDR3 is TGTGCCACCAGCAGAGATCTTGGTTGGGCTAGCGGGAGTCTGGATGAGCAGTTCTTC. The chain combines TRBV15 with TRBJ2-1; 10 nucleotides match TRBD2. This CDR3 contains 19 residues. J gave up 8 bases and V 0 bases, and 16 bases lay outside the gene matches. Germline V lookup: CDR1 LNHNV, CDR2 YYDKDF (reference sequence).

Concerning this clonotype: A read error may explain this, as a much larger clone is one base away. The chain has TRBV12-3 or TRBV12-4 and TRBJ2-7, with D hard to call. The length of the CDR3 is 13 residues. CDR3 loop: CTSSLGPRDEQYF. For the CDR3, the DNA is TGTACCAGCAGTTTAGGCCCCCGCGACGAGCAGTACTTC.

This clonotype was picked up a small number of times. The rearrangement links TRBV10-2 to TRBJ2-1, with D possibly TRBD1 on 5 matching bases. The V end lost 2 bases, the J end lost 8 bases, and 13 bases lay between the germline ends. Germline CDR1 and CDR2: WSHSY and SAAADI. The CDR3 has 14 amino acids. In nucleotides, the CDR3 is TGCGCCAGCAGTGAGAAAAAAGGGGTCTATGAGCAGTTCTTC. Protein product: CASSEKKGVYEQFF.

J is TRBJ2-3 and V is TRBV6-4, with D perhaps matching TRBD1 (5 bases). V shed 10 bases and J shed 1 base, with 12 bases lying between them. The CDR3 has 13 amino acids. Germline CDR1 and CDR2: MRHNA and SNTAGT. Here the CDR3 reads CATGEGGTDTQYF. The CDR3 nucleotides read TGTGCCACCGGAGAAGGGGGCACAGATACGCAGTATTTT.

Many counts were recorded for this clonotype. The rearrangement joins TRBV6-5 to TRBJ2-1; D gene ambiguous. Germline V lookup: CDR1 MNHEY, CDR2 SVGAGI. This CDR3 region has 17 residues. Trimming removed 0 bases at V and 4 bases at J, with 16 bases between. CDR3 nucleotides: TGTGCCAGCAGTTACTCGCGCCCAATCCGCAGGTACAATGAGCAGTTCTTC. Its protein product is CASSYSRPIRRYNEQFF.

The rearrangement joins TRBV5-1 to TRBJ2-4, with D unclear. V lost 0 bases and J lost 0, with 7 bases in between. The germline V gene has CDR1 SGHRS and CDR2 YFSETQ. CDR3 length: 15 amino acids. The CDR3 nucleotides are TGCGCCAGCAGCTTGGTGGGCCTAGCCAAAAACATTCAGTACTTC. It encodes CASSLVGLAKNIQYF. Drawing the rest from reference TRBV5-1 and TRBJ2-4, the complete variable domain is KAGVTQTPRYLIKTRGQQVTLSCSPISGHRSVSWYQQTPGQGLQFLFEYFSETQRNKGNFPGRFSGRQFSNSRSEMNVSTLELGDSALYLCASSLVGLAKNIQYFGAGTRLSVL.

The chain joins TRBV7-8 to TRBJ2-5, with 11 bases matching TRBD2. Germline V gives CDR1 SGHVS, CDR2 FQNEAQ. CDR3 length: 16 residues. With V trimmed by 1 base and J by 1 base, 2 bases remained unmatched. CDR3 nucleotide sequence: TGTGCCAGCAGCTTAGGGGGACTAGCGGTCCAAGAGACCCAGTACTTC. This encodes CASSLGGLAVQETQYF.

This clonotype was seen more than once but under ten times. The chain links TRBV6-1 to TRBJ2-7; D tentatively fits TRBD1 or TRBD2 (6 bases each). Trimming left V 2 bases short and J 4 bases short, with 15 bases between. CDR1 is MNHNS, CDR2 SASEGT, per germline. This CDR3 is 15 amino acids long. The CDR3 loop is CASSEFGGVGYEQYV. CDR3 sequence (DNA): TGTGCCAGCAGTGAATTCGGGGGCGTGGGTTACGAGCAGTACGTC.

This clonotype was seen many times. This rearrangement joins TRBV11-2 to TRBJ2-1; tentatively, D is TRBD2 (7 bases). Germline CDR1 reads SGHAT; CDR2 reads FQNNGV. The CDR3 is 14 amino acids. V shed 5 bases and J shed 6 bases, with 14 bases lying between them. The CDR3, as DNA: TGTGCCAGCAGCCAAAGGGGGGGATCCAATGAGCAGTTCTTC. As protein: CASSQRGGSNEQFF.

Many counts were recorded for this clonotype. The chain is built from TRBV7-3 and TRBJ2-1, with 9 bases fitting TRBD2. The V and J ends lost 2 bases and 5 bases, in that order; junction bases with no gene match: 7. This CDR3 has 16 residues. CDR1 and CDR2 from the germline V gene are SGHTA and FQGTGA. The CDR3 here is CASSLDSGRSNNEQFF. CDR3 coding DNA: TGTGCCAGCAGCTTAGACAGCGGGAGGTCAAACAATGAGCAGTTCTTC.

This clonotype was seen a few times. The chain combines TRBV5-1 with TRBJ2-3, with 10 nucleotides matching TRBD1. The CDR3 runs 17 residues. Trimming removed 3 bases from V and 3 bases from J; junction bases left unmatched: 10. CDR1 and CDR2 from the germline V gene are SGHRS and YFSETQ. CDR3 DNA sequence: TGCGCCAGCAGCTCCTCGATTGACAGGGGGCTGACAGATACGCAGTATTTT. This translates into CASSSSIDRGLTDTQYF.

This clonotype was observed a handful of times. V and J are TRBV12-3 or TRBV12-4 and TRBJ1-5; 8 bases agree with TRBD1. This CDR3 has 19 amino acids. V shed 3 bases, J shed 0 bases, and the junction held 13 bases outside the gene matches. The CDR3 DNA is TGTGCCAGCAGTTTTAGGAGGGGACAGGAAATATATAGCAATCAGCCCCAGCATTTT. Translation: CASSFRRGQEIYSNQPQHF.

The chain is built from TRBV9 and TRBJ2-7; 8 nucleotides agree with TRBD2. The length of the CDR3 is 14 residues. Germline V gene lookup returns CDR1 SGDLS and CDR2 YYNGEE. The J segment lost 2 bases and the V segment lost 5 bases, leaving 6 bases of the junction unmatched. CDR3 region: CASRPGLETYEQYF. DNA of the CDR3: TGTGCCAGCAGGCCGGGACTAGAAACCTACGAGCAGTACTTC.

This clonotype was seen more than once but under ten times. The chain uses TRBV28 and TRBJ1-3; D uncertain. V lost 1 base and J lost 0, with 13 bases in between. This CDR3 spans 17 amino acids. Germline V gene lookup returns CDR1 MDHEN and CDR2 SYDVKM. The CDR3 region is CASSLLAGLYSGNTIYF. The CDR3 coding sequence is TGTGCCAGCAGTTTATTGGCAGGTCTCTACTCTGGAAACACCATATATTTT.

The sample holds many counts of this clonotype. The chain links TRBV29-1 to TRBJ2-1, with a weak D call TRBD1 (5 bases). Looked up from germline, CDR1 is SQVTM and CDR2 is ANQGSEA. The CDR3 is made up of 13 amino acids. V was clipped by 4 bases and J by 6 bases, with 13 bases between them. Written as DNA, the CDR3 is TGCAGCGTTGGCAGGGTGGGCCTCAATGAGCAGTTCTTC. Translation: CSVGRVGLNEQFF.

The gene calls are TRBV7-8 and TRBJ2-1; 7 bases align to TRBD2. This CDR3 contains 15 residues. CDR1 SGHVS and CDR2 FQNEAQ come from the germline V gene. V dropped 6 bases and J dropped 4; count of bases not matched to a gene: 9. The CDR3 DNA follows: TGTGCCAGCAGAGGGTCGTGGGGGGGGTACAATGAGCAGTTCTTC. Translating gives CASRGSWGGYNEQFF.

The table lists this clonotype with a few counts. J is TRBJ2-1 and V is TRBV10-3, with D perhaps TRBD2 (6 bases). Looked up from germline, CDR1 is ENHRY and CDR2 is SYGVKD. The CDR3 consists of 16 residues. Trimming took off 5 bases at V and 8 bases at J, with 22 bases between the two ends. CDR3 bases: TGTGCCATCAGTTCCGGGACCCCCGGGGGTAGCTATGAGCAGTTCTTC. Its protein is CAISSGTPGGSYEQFF.

V usage is TRBV28 and J usage is TRBJ1-4; D may be TRBD1 (6 bases). The CDR3 covers 16 residues. V shed 5 bases and J shed 8 bases, with 21 bases lying between them. Germline loops: CDR1 MDHEN, CDR2 SYDVKM. CDR3 loop: CASSITRGALREKLFF. CDR3 bases: TGTGCCAGCAGTATCACCCGGGGGGCGCTTAGGGAAAAACTGTTTTTT.

This clonotype was counted at least ten times. J is TRBJ2-7 and V is TRBV7-8; tentative D call: TRBD2 (7 bases). The CDR3 contains 15 residues. Germline CDR1 and CDR2: SGHVS and FQNEAQ. The germline V and J ends were trimmed by 1 base and 2 bases, with 12 bases remaining between them. The CDR3 region has the DNA TGTGCCAGCAGCTTAGGGGGAGGGGGAGCCTACGAGCAGTACTTC. Protein product: CASSLGGGGAYEQYF.

This clonotype was counted a few times. The chain couples TRBV28 to TRBJ1-2; D is unresolved. Deletions cut 3 bases from V and 2 bases from J, with 10 bases between. The CDR3 totals 14 residues. CDR1 is MDHEN and CDR2 is SYDVKM in the germline V gene. CDR3 residues: CASSFAGGNYGYTF. As DNA, the CDR3 is TGTGCCAGCAGTTTCGCGGGAGGCAACTATGGCTACACCTTC.

This clonotype was recorded many times. The rearrangement uses TRBV28 and TRBJ2-5; D uncertain. Deletions cut 6 bases from V and 0 bases from J, with 8 bases between. CDR3 size: 13 residues. Germline lookup yields CDR1 MDHEN and CDR2 SYDVKM. For the CDR3, the DNA is TGTGCCAGCAGAACCCCATACCAAGAGACCCAGTACTTC. Protein product: CASRTPYQETQYF. Full variable domain (rest looked up from reference TRBV28 and TRBJ2-5): DVKVTQSSRYLVKRTGEKVFLECVQDMDHENMFWYRQDPGLGLRLIYFSYDVKMKEKGDIPEGYSVSREKKERFSLILESASTNQTSMYLCASRTPYQETQYFGPGTRLLVL.

The chain couples TRBV28 to TRBJ2-3; D may be TRBD1 or TRBD2 (6 bases each). The ends were cut back, 4 bases at V and 2 bases at J, with 19 bases in the middle. This CDR3 comprises 17 residues. CDR1 is MDHEN and CDR2 is SYDVKM in the germline V gene. CDR3 residues: CASSSGGAWSFTDTQYF. DNA for the CDR3: TGTGCCAGCAGTTCCGGGGGCGCATGGTCTTTCACAGATACGCAGTATTTT.

In its sample, this clonotype was seen many times. This sequence joins TRBV5-1 and TRBJ1-1; possible D gene TRBD1, 5 bases. Trimming removed 4 bases from V and 4 bases from J, with 11 bases in between. In germline, CDR1 is SGHRS, CDR2 YFSETQ. This CDR3 has 13 residues. CDR3 DNA sequence: TGCGCCAGCAGCGCTCGGGGGACCACTGAAGCTTTCTTT. It specifies CASSARGTTEAFF.

The chain is built from TRBV2 and TRBJ2-1; D gene unclear. The CDR3 is made up of 15 amino acids. V was clipped by 1 base and J by 2 bases, with 9 bases between them. Germline CDR1 SNHLY, CDR2 FYNNEI. The CDR3, as DNA: TGTGCCAGCAGTGAAGAAGGGTTAACCTACAATGAGCAGTTCTTC. This encodes CASSEEGLTYNEQFF.

The chain links TRBV5-1 to TRBJ2-2; the D is unclear. Looked up from germline, CDR1 is SGHRS and CDR2 is YFSETQ. Trimming took off 5 bases at V and 5 bases at J, with 10 bases between the two ends. The CDR3 has 13 residues. CDR3 region: CASRTLETGELFF. The CDR3 DNA is TGCGCCAGCAGGACCCTAGAGACCGGGGAGCTGTTTTTT.

Ten or more counts support this clonotype. This chain uses TRBV10-3 with TRBJ2-1; a possible D gene is TRBD1 (7 bases). CDR3 length equals 16 residues. Germline assignment: CDR1 ENHRY and CDR2 SYGVKD. Trimming cost V 6 bases and J 3 bases, with 18 bases left between them. The CDR3 DNA reads TGTGCCATCAGCCCAGGGGGGCTAGCACGCTACAATGAGCAGTTCTTC. Translation gives CAISPGGLARYNEQFF.